This T cell receptor (beta chain) was identified during a study of blood T cells in healthy people across ages. Together with a sample-barcoded 5' primer, a J-beta primer mix was included in a second PCR lasting 7 to 11 cycles. From the 5' RACE reads, TCRdb called clonotypes with MiXCR, one entry per CDR3 protein. Of some 690,000 distinct CDR3 sequences listed, approximately 21% are singletons. Germline CDR1 reads SEHNR; CDR2 reads FQNEAQ (reference sequence). V gave up 4 bases and J gave up 1 base, with 19 bases separating them. The CDR3 has 17 residues. The chain recombines TRBV7-9 with TRBJ1-1; D ambiguous. The TCR comes from a man between 65 and 79 years old in good health. Sequences were obtained from blood. The CDR3 reads CASSWTGTPLPNTEAFF. DNA of the CDR3: TGTGCCAGCAGCTGGACGGGCACTCCCCTCCCGAACACTGAAGCTTTCTTT.